The T cell receptor (beta chain) under discussion was sequenced for a study of blood T cell repertoires in COVID-19. This CDR3 has 12 amino acids. V lost 5 bases to trimming and J lost 1 base, with 8 bases between them. Germline V CDR1 and CDR2: SQVTM, ANQGSEA. In terms of age and location, participants ranged from roughly 18 to 90 years and lived in about two dozen US areas. Per the original data handling: How many nucleated cells were present was estimated from reference gene primer amplification. Sequencing was performed with immunoSEQ multiplex PCR; in TCRdb, only in-frame clones are kept and a portion is missing. V and J calls and clone size follow that table, whereas D and trimming were derived from the DNA. The data contain 150,000 to 200,000 clones, roughly 87% of them seen just once; the ten biggest clones take up 1.2%.

Sample: PBMCs or T cells enriched from blood (not recorded which). The rearrangement uses TRBV29-1 and TRBJ1-2, with D unclear. The sequence was collected from a human donor with acute COVID-19. The donor label of this sample is uncertain. The CDR3 sequence: CSVYTVNYGYTF. The CDR3 nucleotides are TGCAGCGTTTACACCGTTAACTATGGCTACACCTTC.